There are a few counts of the clone carrying this T cell receptor (beta chain). Its antigen is still unknown. Germline lookup yields CDR1 SGHVS and CDR2 FNYEAQ. V lost 5 bases to trimming and J lost 0 bases, with 15 bases between them. The CDR3 runs 16 residues. The data originate from a study of T-cell memory formation after mild COVID-19. Background on the study: Among the donors, TCR clusters were largely specific to each donor. Study findings and constraints: Second-wave clones reaching peak frequency on day 37 lacked confirmed SARS-CoV-2 specificity.

TCRdb processed the 5' RACE reads anew with MiXCR; each CDR3 protein has one entry. The sample holds fewer than 60,000 distinct CDR3 sequences, 25% to 35% seen once. This TCR was recovered from a man in his late teens or twenties who had mild COVID-19 (a few samples of this study predate the infection). Cell type and time point are not known. Sample: PBMCs or a T cell subset sorted from them (not recorded which). This chain links TRBV7-6 with TRBJ2-3; TRBD2 is a possible D gene (6 bases). In nucleotides, the CDR3 is TGTGCCAGCAGCCACGGGACTGCAACTAGCACAGATACGCAGTATTTT. It is translated as CASSHGTATSTDTQYF. The whole variable domain, filled in from reference TRBV7-6 and TRBJ2-3, reads GAGVSQSPRYKVTKRGQDVALRCDPISGHVSLYWYRQALGQGPEFLTYFNYEAQQDKSGLPNDRFSAERPEGSISTLTIQRTEQRDSAMYRCASSHGTATSTDTQYFGPGTRLTVL.